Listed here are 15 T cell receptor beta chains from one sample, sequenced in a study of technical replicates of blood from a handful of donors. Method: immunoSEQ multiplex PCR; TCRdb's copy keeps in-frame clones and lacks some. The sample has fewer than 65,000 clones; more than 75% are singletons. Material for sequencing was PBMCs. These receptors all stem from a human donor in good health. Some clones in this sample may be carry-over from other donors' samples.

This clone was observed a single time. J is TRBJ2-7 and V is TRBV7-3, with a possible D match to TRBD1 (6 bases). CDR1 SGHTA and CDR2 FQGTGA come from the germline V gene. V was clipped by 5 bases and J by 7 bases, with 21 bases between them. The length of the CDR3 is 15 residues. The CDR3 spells CASSPTRAGVGEQYF. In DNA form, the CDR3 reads TGTGCCAGCAGCCCCACTAGGGCAGGGGTGGGTGAGCAGTACTTC. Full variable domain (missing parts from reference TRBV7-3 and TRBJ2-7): GAGVSQTPSNKVTEKGKYVELRCDPISGHTALYWYRQSLGQGPEFLIYFQGTGAADDSGLPNDRFFAVRPEGSVSTLKIQRTERGDSAVYLCASSPTRAGVGEQYFGPGTRLTVT.

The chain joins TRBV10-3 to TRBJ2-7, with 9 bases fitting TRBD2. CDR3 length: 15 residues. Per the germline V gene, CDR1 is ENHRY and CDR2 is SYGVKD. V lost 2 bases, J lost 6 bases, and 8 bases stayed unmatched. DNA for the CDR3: TGTGCCATCAGTGAGGCGGCTAGCGGGACCCGCGAGCAGTACTTC. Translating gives CAISEAASGTREQYF.

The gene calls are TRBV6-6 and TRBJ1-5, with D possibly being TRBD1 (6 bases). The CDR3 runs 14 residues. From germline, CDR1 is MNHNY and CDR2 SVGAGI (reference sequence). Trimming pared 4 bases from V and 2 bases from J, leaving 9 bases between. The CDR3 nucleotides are TGTGCCAGCAGTTCCAGGGGTCGCAATCAGCCCCAGCATTTT. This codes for CASSSRGRNQPQHF.

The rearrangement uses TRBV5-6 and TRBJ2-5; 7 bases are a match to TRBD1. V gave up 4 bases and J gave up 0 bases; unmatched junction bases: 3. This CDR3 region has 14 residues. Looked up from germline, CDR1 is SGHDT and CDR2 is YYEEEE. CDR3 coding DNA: TGTGCCAGCAGCACAACAGGGGACCAAGAGACCCAGTACTTC. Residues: CASSTTGDQETQYF.

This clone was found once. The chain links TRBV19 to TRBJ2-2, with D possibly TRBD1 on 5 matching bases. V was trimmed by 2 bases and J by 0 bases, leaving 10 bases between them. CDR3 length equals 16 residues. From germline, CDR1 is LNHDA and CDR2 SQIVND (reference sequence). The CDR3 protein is CASSIFTRANTGELFF. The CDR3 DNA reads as TGTGCCAGTAGTATATTTACCAGGGCGAACACCGGGGAGCTGTTTTTT.

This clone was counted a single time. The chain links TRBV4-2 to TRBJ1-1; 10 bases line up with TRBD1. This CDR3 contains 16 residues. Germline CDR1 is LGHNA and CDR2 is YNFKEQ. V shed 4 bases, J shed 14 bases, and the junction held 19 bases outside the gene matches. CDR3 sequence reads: CASSPKTGGRGGEGFF. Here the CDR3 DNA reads TGTGCCAGCAGCCCAAAGACAGGGGGCAGGGGCGGGGAAGGGTTCTTT.

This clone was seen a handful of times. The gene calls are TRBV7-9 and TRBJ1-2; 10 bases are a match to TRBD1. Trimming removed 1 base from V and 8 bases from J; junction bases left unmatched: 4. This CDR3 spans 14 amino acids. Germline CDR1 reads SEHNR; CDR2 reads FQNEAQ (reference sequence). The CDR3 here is CASSLGTGGIGYTF. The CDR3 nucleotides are TGTGCCAGCAGCTTAGGGACAGGGGGTATCGGCTACACCTTC.

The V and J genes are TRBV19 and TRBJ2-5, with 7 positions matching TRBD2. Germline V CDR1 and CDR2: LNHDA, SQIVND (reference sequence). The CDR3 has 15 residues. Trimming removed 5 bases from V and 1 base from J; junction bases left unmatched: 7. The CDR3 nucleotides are TGTGCCAGTAGTCCCGGGGGAGGGAGCCAAGAGACCCAGTACTTC. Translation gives CASSPGGGSQETQYF.

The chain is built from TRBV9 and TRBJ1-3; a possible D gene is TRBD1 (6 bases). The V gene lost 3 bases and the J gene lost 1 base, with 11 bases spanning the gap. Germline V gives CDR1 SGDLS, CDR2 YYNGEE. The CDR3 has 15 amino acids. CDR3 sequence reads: CASSAQGVSGNTIYF. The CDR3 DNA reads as TGTGCCAGCAGCGCACAGGGTGTTTCTGGAAACACCATATATTTT.

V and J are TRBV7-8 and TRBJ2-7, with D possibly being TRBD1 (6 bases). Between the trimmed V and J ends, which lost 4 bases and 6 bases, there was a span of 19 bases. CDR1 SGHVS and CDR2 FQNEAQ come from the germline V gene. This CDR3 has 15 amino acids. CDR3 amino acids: CASSSQQGPLTEQYF. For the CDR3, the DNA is TGTGCCAGCAGCTCGCAACAGGGTCCCTTGACCGAGCAGTACTTC.

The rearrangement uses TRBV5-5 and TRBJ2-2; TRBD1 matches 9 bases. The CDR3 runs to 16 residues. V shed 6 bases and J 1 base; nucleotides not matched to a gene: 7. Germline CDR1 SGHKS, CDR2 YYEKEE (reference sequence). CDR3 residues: CASTIKDRGNTGELFF. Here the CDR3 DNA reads TGTGCCAGCACCATTAAGGACAGGGGGAACACCGGGGAGCTGTTTTTT.

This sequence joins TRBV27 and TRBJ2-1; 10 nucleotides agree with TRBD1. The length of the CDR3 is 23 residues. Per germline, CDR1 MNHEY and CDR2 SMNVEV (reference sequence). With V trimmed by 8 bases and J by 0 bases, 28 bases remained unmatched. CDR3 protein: CASRGIRPDRGWVAGYSYNEQFF. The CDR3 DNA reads TGTGCCAGCCGAGGAATCCGGCCGGACAGGGGGTGGGTAGCGGGATACTCCTACAATGAGCAGTTCTTC.

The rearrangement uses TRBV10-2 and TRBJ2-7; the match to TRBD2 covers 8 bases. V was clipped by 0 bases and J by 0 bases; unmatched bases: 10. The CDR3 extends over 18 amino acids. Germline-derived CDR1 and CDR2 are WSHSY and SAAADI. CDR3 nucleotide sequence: TGCGCCAGCAGTGAGTCGACGACCCCGGGAGGGGCCTCCTACGAGCAGTACTTC. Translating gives CASSESTTPGGASYEQYF.

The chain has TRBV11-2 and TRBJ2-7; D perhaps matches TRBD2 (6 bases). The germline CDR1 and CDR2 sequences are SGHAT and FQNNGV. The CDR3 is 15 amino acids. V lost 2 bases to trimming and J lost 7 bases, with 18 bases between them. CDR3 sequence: CASSLLAGTPGEQYF. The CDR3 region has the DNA TGTGCCAGCAGCTTATTGGCGGGAACCCCAGGGGAGCAGTACTTC.

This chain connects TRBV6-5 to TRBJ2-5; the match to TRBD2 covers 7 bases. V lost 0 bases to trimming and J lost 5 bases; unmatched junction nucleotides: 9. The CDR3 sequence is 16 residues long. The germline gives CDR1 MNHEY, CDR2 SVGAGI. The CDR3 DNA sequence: TGTGCCAGCAGTTACTCGAATTTTGGGGGAGGGGAGACCCAGTACTTC. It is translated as CASSYSNFGGGETQYF.